These 26 T cell receptor beta chains were all obtained from the same sample, sequenced in a study of Graves' ophthalmopathy and Graves' hyperthyroidism. Amplifying from RNA transcripts, the study obtained TCR beta CDR3 regions. HTBI primers served in a first-round RT-PCR, which a second-round multiplex PCR followed. TCRdb ran MiXCR on the multiplex PCR reads and lists one entry per CDR3 protein. The sample includes around 670,000 distinct CDR3 sequences, 40% of them seen just once. The material sequenced was peripheral blood. All receptors derive from an adult man with Graves' ophthalmopathy.

The chain has TRBV2 and TRBJ2-7; D ambiguous. Per the germline V gene, CDR1 is SNHLY and CDR2 is FYNNEI. Trimming stripped 6 bases from V and 0 bases from J, with 24 bases between. There are 18 residues in the CDR3. The CDR3 coding sequence is TGTGCCAGCAGCCAAGGTCGGCCAAGCGACCTGATCTCCTACGAGCAGTACTTC. Translating gives CASSQGRPSDLISYEQYF.

Details on this clonotype: A read error may be the cause here, since a much bigger clone is one base away. The rearrangement joins TRBV25-1 to TRBJ1-6, with D unclear. This CDR3 has 14 residues. V lost 5 bases and J lost 12, with 17 bases in between. The germline V gene has CDR1 MGHDK and CDR2 SYGVNS. CDR3 sequence (DNA): TGTGCCAGCAGTTTATTGGCAGGCGAGTTACCCCTCCACTTT. Translation: CASSLLAGELPLHF.

This clonotype occurred a few times. The junction departs from the called germline gene at one end, perhaps through a read error. The rearrangement joins TRBV10-3 to TRBJ1-2; TRBD1 is a possible D gene (6 bases). Germline V gives CDR1 ENHRY, CDR2 SYGVKD. This CDR3 spans 15 amino acids. Written as DNA, the CDR3 is TGTGCCAGCAGTTACCTGGCAGGGGTCGACTATGGCTACACCTTC. Translation: CASSYLAGVDYGYTF.

V and J are TRBV29-1 and TRBJ1-4, with 11 bases lining up with TRBD1. Germline V lookup: CDR1 SQVTM, CDR2 ANQGSEA. V dropped 6 bases and J dropped 7; count of bases not matched to a gene: 7. There are 14 residues in the CDR3. CDR3 protein: CSVDGTGGGEKLFF. DNA of the CDR3: TGCAGCGTGGACGGGACAGGGGGTGGTGAAAAACTGTTTTTT.

This clonotype was recorded a few times. Possible read error: a much larger clone is one base away. This rearrangement joins TRBV9 to TRBJ1-6; D is perhaps TRBD1 (5 bases). CDR1 and CDR2 from the germline V gene are SGDLS and YYNGEE. The CDR3 extends over 14 amino acids. In nucleotides, the CDR3 is TGTGCCGGCAGCAATCGACAGTATAATTCACCCCTCCACTTT. It codes for CAGSNRQYNSPLHF.

V gene TRBV15 combines with J gene TRBJ1-2; D perhaps matches TRBD1 (6 bases). CDR1 is LNHNV, CDR2 YYDKDF, per germline (reference sequence). CDR3 length: 17 residues. V lost 2 bases, J lost 3 bases, and 19 bases lay in between. The chain's CDR3 is CATSRTGREEQYYGYTF. DNA for the CDR3: TGTGCCACCAGCAGAACAGGGCGAGAGGAGCAGTACTATGGCTACACCTTC.

This clonotype was seen only a few times. The V and J genes are TRBV7-2 and TRBJ2-7, with 9 positions matching TRBD2. The V and J ends lost 6 bases and 4 bases, in that order; junction bases with no gene match: 10. The CDR3 has 15 amino acids. Germline V gene data show CDR1 as SGHTA and CDR2 as FQGNSA. The CDR3 DNA is TGTGCCAGCAGTGCGGCCGGGACTAGCTTGTACGAGCAGTACTTC. Amino acids: CASSAAGTSLYEQYF.

Many counts were recorded for this clonotype. One end of the junction fails to match germline, which may point to a read error. The chain combines TRBV24-1 with TRBJ1-5; D remains ambiguous. The CDR3 loop spans 14 amino acids. Germline loops: CDR1 KGHDR, CDR2 SFDVKD. Here the CDR3 reads CASSEPDSNQPQHF. In DNA form, the CDR3 reads TGTGCCAGCAGTGAACCAGATAGCAATCAGCCCCAGCATTTT.

This clonotype was detected many times. This rearrangement joins TRBV9 to TRBJ1-2, with no clear D. CDR3 length equals 15 residues. The V and J ends lost 2 bases and 4 bases respectively, with 15 bases between them. The germline CDR1 and CDR2 sequences are SGDLS and YYNGEE. The CDR3, as DNA: TGTGCCAGCAGCGTGAGGGCCGGGGAGGGCTATGGCTACACCTTC. Protein: CASSVRAGEGYGYTF.

The V call is TRBV12-3 or TRBV12-4, the J call TRBJ2-2; perhaps TRBD1 as D (5 bases). With 6 bases removed from V and 6 bases from J, the gap between germline ends came to 8 bases. The CDR3 consists of 12 residues. Here the CDR3 reads CASRPGPGELFF. The CDR3 nucleotides read TGTGCCAGCAGGCCAGGGCCCGGGGAGCTGTTTTTT.

To note about this clonotype: This may stem from a read error, because a much larger clone lies one nucleotide away. This chain links TRBV15 with TRBJ1-2; perhaps TRBD1 as D (5 bases). Germline CDR1 LNHNV, CDR2 YYDKDF (reference sequence). The CDR3 extends over 14 amino acids. CDR3 sequence (DNA): TGCGCCAGCAGCTTGGGCGACAGTAACTATGGCCACACCTTC. It encodes CASSLGDSNYGHTF.

In this sample, this clonotype turned up many times. This chain joins TRBV7-9 and TRBJ2-7; 10 bases align to TRBD1. The CDR3 spans 14 residues. Germline loops: CDR1 SEHNR, CDR2 FQNEAQ (reference sequence). J lost 3 bases, V lost 5 bases, and 4 bases had no gene match. CDR3 DNA: TGTGCCAGCAGCCACAGGGACAGGGGCTACGAGCAGTACTTC. Translation: CASSHRDRGYEQYF.

The table lists this clonotype with a few counts. This chain joins TRBV2 and TRBJ2-2; TRBD2 is a possible D gene (5 bases). The CDR3 is 14 residues long. V shed 0 bases and J shed 7 bases, with 9 bases lying between them. Germline V lookup: CDR1 SNHLY, CDR2 FYNNEI. CDR3 DNA: TGTGCCAGCAGTGAAGCCCGGGGAGACGGGGAGCTGTTTTTT. This translates into CASSEARGDGELFF.

There are a few counts of this clonotype. The V and J genes are TRBV19 and TRBJ2-7; D gene uncertain. V was cut by 5 bases and J by 7 bases, with 15 bases left in between. CDR1 and CDR2 (germline): LNHDA, SQIVND (reference sequence). The CDR3 covers 13 residues. The CDR3 loop is CASSVGPAREQYF. CDR3 DNA: TGTGCCAGTAGTGTCGGCCCCGCGAGGGAGCAGTACTTC.

Regarding this clonotype: This may arise from a read error, as a much more abundant clone is one base away. This sequence joins TRBV2 and TRBJ1-3, with TRBD1 as a possible D gene (5 bases). This CDR3 region has 14 residues. CDR1 and CDR2 from the germline V gene are SNHLY and FYNNEI. The CDR3: CASRNQGSGSTIYF. DNA of the CDR3: TGTGCCAGCAGAAACCAGGGCTCTGGAAGCACCATATATTTT.

The chain is built from TRBV9 and TRBJ2-5; 7 bases are shared with TRBD2. The CDR3 sequence is 15 residues long. V was pared by 0 bases and J by 5 bases, with 7 bases of the junction left unmatched. CDR1 is SGDLS and CDR2 is YYNGEE in the germline V gene. This chain's CDR3 is CASSVGAGEGETQYF. CDR3 nucleotide sequence: TGTGCCAGCAGCGTAGGGGCTGGGGAGGGTGAGACCCAGTACTTC.

There are many counts of this clonotype. The gene calls are TRBV7-9 and TRBJ2-7; 8 bases are shared with TRBD2. V shed 5 bases, J shed 7 bases, and the junction held 10 bases outside the gene matches. This CDR3 comprises 14 residues. The germline gives CDR1 SEHNR, CDR2 FQNEAQ (reference sequence). CDR3 bases: TGTGCCAGCAGCCCAGAAGCGGGAGTATGGGAGCAGTACTTC. Its translation is CASSPEAGVWEQYF. Based on the CDR3 plus reference TRBV7-9 and TRBJ2-7, the full variable domain is DTGVSQNPRHKITKRGQNVTFRCDPISEHNRLYWYRQTLGQGPEFLTYFQNEAQLEKSRLLSDRFSAERPKGSFSTLEIQRTEQGDSAMYLCASSPEAGVWEQYFGPGTRLTVT.

The rearrangement uses TRBV2 and TRBJ1-2; 10 bases fit TRBD1. The CDR3 length is 13 residues. Looked up from germline, CDR1 is SNHLY and CDR2 is FYNNEI. Trimming took 6 bases from V and 6 from J; bases not matched to a gene: 4. DNA for the CDR3: TGTGCCAGCAGACGACAGGGGGCCGATGGCTACACCTTC. It translates to CASRRQGADGYTF.

The CDR3 sequence: CASSEVGRTAQETQYF. The CDR3 nucleotides read TGTGCCAGCAGTGAAGTGGGGAGGACAGCCCAAGAGACCCAGTACTTC. The chain recombines TRBV6-1 with TRBJ2-5, with D possibly called TRBD1 or TRBD2 (6 bases each). The CDR3 extends over 16 amino acids. The germline CDR1 and CDR2 sequences are MNHNS and SASEGT. The ends were cut back, 1 base at V and 1 base at J, with 13 bases in the middle.

The genes are TRBV11-2 and TRBJ1-6; no definite D call. This CDR3 is 13 amino acids long. Germline CDR1 is SGHAT and CDR2 is FQNNGV. Trimming shortened V by 7 bases and J by 10 bases, and 14 bases separated the two germline ends. The CDR3 here is CASTGSLRSPLHF. The CDR3 DNA sequence: TGTGCCAGCACTGGTTCCCTCCGCTCACCCCTCCACTTT.

The chain employs TRBV2 and TRBJ1-2; TRBD1 might be the D (6 bases). The CDR3 covers 14 residues. V dropped 5 bases and J dropped 7 bases, with 17 bases sitting between them. The germline gives CDR1 SNHLY, CDR2 FYNNEI. CDR3 nucleotide sequence: TGTGCCAGCAGTTTCGGCAGGGGAAATCGTGGCTACACCTTC. Encoded protein: CASSFGRGNRGYTF.

This clonotype was recorded at least ten times. The chain has TRBV5-6 and TRBJ1-5, with TRBD1 as a possible D gene (6 bases). Germline loops: CDR1 SGHDT, CDR2 YYEEEE. This CDR3 has 14 residues. V was shortened by 1 base and J by 7 bases, with 12 bases between the two germline ends. DNA of the CDR3: TGTGCCAGCAGCTTGCCAGGGGTGGGACAGCCCCAGCATTTT. It encodes CASSLPGVGQPQHF. Combining the CDR3 with reference TRBV5-6 and TRBJ1-5 gives the whole variable domain DAGVTQSPTHLIKTRGQQVTLRCSPKSGHDTVSWYQQALGQGPQFIFQYYEEEERQRGNFPDRFSGHQFPNYSSELNVNALLLGDSALYLCASSLPGVGQPQHFGDGTRLSIL.

This clonotype has a handful of counts. The rearrangement links TRBV12-3 or TRBV12-4 to TRBJ1-2, with D perhaps matching TRBD1 (5 bases). The CDR3 contains 15 residues. V was clipped by 3 bases and J by 8 bases, with 19 bases between them. In nucleotides, the CDR3 is TGTGCCAGCAGTTTTTTGTCAGGGTTTTCTAAAGGCTACACCTTC. Protein product: CASSFLSGFSKGYTF.

The CDR3 loop reads CASSLVGGRGPAEAFF. CDR3 nucleotides: TGTGCCAGCAGCTTAGTTGGTGGTCGGGGGCCGGCTGAAGCTTTCTTT. This chain links TRBV11-3 with TRBJ1-1; tentatively, D is TRBD1 (6 bases). Germline values: CDR1 SGHNT, CDR2 YENEEA. Trimming pared 1 base from V and 6 bases from J, leaving 18 bases between. The length of the CDR3 is 16 residues.

In its sample, this clonotype was seen many times. The chain uses TRBV6-1 and TRBJ1-1; no reliable D call. The CDR3 is 11 residues long. V was clipped by 5 bases and J by 4 bases, with 5 bases between them. Germline CDR1 and CDR2: MNHNS and SASEGT. Here the CDR3 reads CASSRSTEAFF. Written as DNA, the CDR3 is TGTGCCAGCAGTCGTAGCACTGAAGCTTTCTTT.

This clonotype occurred many times. The chain carries TRBV20-1 and TRBJ2-7; 9 bases agree with TRBD1. Germline values: CDR1 DFQATT, CDR2 SNEGSKA (reference sequence). The ends lost 5 bases at V and 3 bases at J; junction bases unmatched: 2. The CDR3 contains 12 residues. The CDR3 DNA reads as TGCAGTGCTTCGGACAGGGGCTACGAGCAGTACTTC. Residues: CSASDRGYEQYF.